The sequence of this T cell receptor beta chain was determined in a study of beta chain features in type 1 diabetes. Sorting based on CD45RO/CCR7/CD25/CD127/CD95/CD27 separated CD4+ naive, central memory, regulatory and stem cell-like memory cells. All of the sorted populations showed purity greater than 95%. Every bit of the isolated RNA underwent reverse transcription, so sequencing read expressed TCRB transcripts. The average output of naive, central memory and regulatory T cell samples was a few million reads. Repertoires were generated with immunoSEQ multiplex PCR, while TCRdb's copy carries only in-frame clones and drops some. The profile shows about 250,000 clones, roughly a tenth of them singletons. The junction had 4 bases not matched to a gene; V was cut back by 4 bases and J by 2 bases. The length of the CDR3 is 14 residues. Germline CDR1 SGHRS, CDR2 YFSETQ. Overall study results and limits: All four CD4+ subsets from Type 1 diabetes patients carried moderately but significantly shorter TCRB CDR3s.

This clone was found a few times. The antigen remains undetermined. V and J are TRBV5-1 and TRBJ2-3; 7 bases match TRBD1. This TCR derives from a man younger than 45 with type 1 diabetes. The material sequenced was naive CD4+ T cells from blood. The chain's CDR3 is CASSEGQLTDTQYF. The CDR3 nucleotides are TGCGCCAGCAGCGAGGGACAGCTCACAGATACGCAGTATTTT.